The 2 T cell receptor beta chains below come from one sample, sequenced in a study of cytomegalovirus exposure and HLA in healthy donors. In the PCR, 60 Vbeta and 13 Jbeta primers were used. The table came from immunoSEQ multiplex PCR; TCRdb's copy has only in-frame clones and leaves some out. The table lists about 150,000 clones, roughly 73% of them singletons. Sequences were obtained from PBMCs. These receptors came from a woman aged 18 to 35 in good health and CMV-seronegative.

The chain uses TRBV7-2 and TRBJ2-5, with 7 bases matching TRBD2. Germline V lookup: CDR1 SGHTA, CDR2 FQGNSA. V shed 5 bases, J shed 5 bases, and the junction held 11 bases outside the gene matches. This CDR3 contains 15 residues. In DNA form, the CDR3 reads TGTGCCAGCAGCGTCTCGAGCGGGGCGCGGGAGACCCAGTACTTC. Its translation is CASSVSSGARETQYF.

The chain links TRBV11-3 to TRBJ2-1, with D maybe TRBD2 (6 bases). The length of the CDR3 is 13 residues. V was clipped by 5 bases and J by 6 bases, with 11 bases between them. CDR1 and CDR2 (germline): SGHNT, YENEEA. In nucleotides, the CDR3 is TGTGCCAGCAGCCACGGGACTTCCAATGAGCAGTTCTTC. It yields the protein CASSHGTSNEQFF.